This entry concerns a single TCR beta chain. Antigen unknown. Sampled blood was obtained at baseline, cycle 4 day 1, and cycle 7 day 1. The data stem from a study of OX40 agonist ivuxolimab in advanced cancers. Study-level points and caveats: Circulating CD4+ and CD8+ T cells showed clonal expansion by week 6 at 0.1 to 3.0 mg/kg. CD8+ T cells averaged more expanded clones than CD4+.

The germline V gene encodes CDR1 MGHRA and CDR2 YSYEKL. Trimming at V came to 0 bases and at J to 4 bases, leaving 3 bases not matched to a gene. CDR3 size: 16 residues. This table comes from immunoSEQ multiplex PCR, and its TCRdb copy is limited to in-frame clones, with some not included. This repertoire shows approximately 13,000 clones, about three quarters found once; its top ten account for 30% to 45%. Specimen: CD4+ or CD8+ T cells sorted from blood, collected in a trial of the OX40 agonist ivuxolimab. The TCR was taken from an adult with an advanced solid tumor such as melanoma, head and neck, liver or kidney cancer. The chain joins TRBV4-1 to TRBJ2-1, with 10 bases lining up with TRBD2. In DNA, the CDR3 is TGCGCCAGCAGCCAAGATCGGACTAGCGGTTACAATGAGCAGTTCTTC. Translated, it gives CASSQDRTSGYNEQFF.